This T cell receptor beta chain emerged from a study of human CD8 memory T cell subsets. General observations from the study: In terms of chain coverage, this study sequenced T cell receptor beta chains exclusively. The overlap between stem-like memory and precursor exhausted T cell repertoires was minimal.

Libraries targeted TCR beta using 5' RACE with UMIs. TCRdb re-called the 5' RACE reads; every CDR3 protein appears as one record, without DNA. The sample has 6,000 to 8,500 distinct CDR3 sequences. About this clonotype itself: Its antigen is undetermined.

Sample: CD8+ T cells from PBMCs. The receptor was derived from a human donor in good health.

The CDR3 here is CASSFTGFTGELFF. The chain combines TRBV28 with TRBJ2-2; TCRdb names TRBD1, which stays unverified in the absence of DNA. Germline-derived CDR1 and CDR2 are MDHEN and SYDVKM. There are 14 residues in the CDR3.